The T cell receptor beta chain under discussion was sequenced for a study of response to subunit inactivated influenza vaccine. Study-wide results and caveats: That few new T cells are recruited by each seasonal influenza vaccination was the authors' suggestion.

V gave up 2 bases and J gave up 9 bases, with 8 bases separating them. The CDR3 covers 13 residues. TCRdb re-called the RT-PCR reads through MiXCR, storing one row per CDR3 protein. Found here are roughly 790,000 distinct CDR3 sequences, 21% of them singletons; the top ten hold 10%. This clonotype was observed a handful of times. The target antigen is unknown. Sequences were derived from PBMCs from blood, sampled 5 days after vaccination. This TCR was sampled from a man aged 45-65 years who received an inactivated influenza vaccine. The V call is TRBV12-3 or TRBV12-4, the J call TRBJ1-6, with D uncertain. This CDR3 reads CASSLSGGSPLHF. CDR3 DNA sequence: TGTGCCAGCAGTTTAAGTGGCGGTTCACCCCTCCACTTT.